The 5 T cell receptor beta chains below were found in one sample sequenced in a study of T cell responses to AZD1222 COVID-19 vaccine. TCRdb's table, derived via immunoSEQ multiplex PCR, lists solely in-frame clones and lacks some. The sample lists about 100,000 clones; 70% to 90% were seen once. This sample comprised peripheral blood, obtained on day 0 of MenACWY control vaccination. Receptors were obtained from an adult in good health.

This chain connects TRBV29-1 to TRBJ2-7; 11 positions agree with TRBD1. CDR3 length equals 15 residues. The ends lost 1 base at V and 5 bases at J; junction bases unmatched: 7. Germline CDR1 reads SQVTM; CDR2 reads ANQGSEA. CDR3 coding DNA: TGCAGCGTTGAAGTCGCCGGACAGGGGGCGGACGAGCAGTACTTC. Translation: CSVEVAGQGADEQYF.

The chain is built from TRBV28 and TRBJ1-2; weak D call: TRBD1 (6 bases). Germline V gene sequence: CDR1 MDHEN, CDR2 SYDVKM. CDR3 length: 14 amino acids. Trimming left V 5 bases short and J 8 bases short, with 18 bases between. This chain's CDR3 is CASSPGQPGGGYTF. CDR3 DNA: TGTGCCAGCAGTCCAGGACAGCCTGGGGGAGGCTACACCTTC.

The V and J genes are TRBV2 and TRBJ1-3; 7 bases are shared with TRBD1. Germline V gives CDR1 SNHLY, CDR2 FYNNEI. With 8 bases clipped from V and 0 bases from J, the junction kept 4 bases outside the gene matches. The CDR3 length is 14 residues. CDR3 loop: CASLRTGSGNTIYF. For the CDR3, the DNA is TGTGCCAGCTTAAGGACAGGCTCTGGAAACACCATATATTTT.

This clone has just a few counts. This chain joins TRBV18 and TRBJ2-7; 13 bases line up with TRBD2. V dropped 0 bases and J dropped 2; count of bases not matched to a gene: 4. Germline V gives CDR1 KGHSH, CDR2 LQKENI. The CDR3 consists of 17 residues. Written as DNA, the CDR3 is TGTGCCAGCTCACCACCGGGACTAGCGGGGATCCCCTACGAGCAGTACTTC. It specifies CASSPPGLAGIPYEQYF.

CDR3 protein: CAISGPMTDRARYEQYF. The CDR3 nucleotides read TGTGCCATCAGTGGTCCGATGACTGACAGGGCGAGGTACGAGCAGTACTTC. The genes are TRBV10-3 and TRBJ2-7, with TRBD1 matching over 7 bases. This CDR3 contains 17 residues. Trimming cost V 4 bases and J 4 bases; bases outside gene matches: 16. In germline, CDR1 is ENHRY, CDR2 SYGVKD.